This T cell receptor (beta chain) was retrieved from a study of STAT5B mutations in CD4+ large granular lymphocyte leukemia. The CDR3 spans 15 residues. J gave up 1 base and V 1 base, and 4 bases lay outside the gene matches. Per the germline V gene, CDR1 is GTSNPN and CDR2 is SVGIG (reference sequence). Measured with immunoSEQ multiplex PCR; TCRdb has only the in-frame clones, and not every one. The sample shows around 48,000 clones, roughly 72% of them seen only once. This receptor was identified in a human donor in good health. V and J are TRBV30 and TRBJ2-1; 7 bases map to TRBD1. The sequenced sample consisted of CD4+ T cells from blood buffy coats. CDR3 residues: CAWSGDSRSYNEQFF. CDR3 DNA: TGTGCCTGGAGTGGGGACAGCCGTTCCTACAATGAGCAGTTCTTC.